The 20 T cell receptor beta chains reported below all come from one sample, sequenced in a study of cytomegalovirus exposure and HLA in healthy donors. Vbeta (60) and Jbeta (13) primers were used in the PCR. This table comes from immunoSEQ multiplex PCR, and its TCRdb copy is limited to in-frame clones, with some not included. Of about 130,000 clones in the sample, over 70% were seen once. The sample was PBMCs. The receptor set was obtained from a woman in her 40s in good health and CMV-seronegative.

The V call is TRBV27, the J call TRBJ2-3, with D possibly TRBD1 on 6 matching bases. Deletions cut 3 bases from V and 0 bases from J, with 10 bases between. Germline CDR1 MNHEY, CDR2 SMNVEV (reference sequence). The CDR3 loop spans 15 amino acids. CDR3 nucleotides: TGTGCCAGCAGTTTTGACAGGACTAGCACAGATACGCAGTATTTT. Its protein product is CASSFDRTSTDTQYF.

This clone came up a few times. The V call is TRBV6-5, the J call TRBJ2-3, with a weak D call TRBD2 (6 bases). The V gene lost 8 bases and the J gene lost 3 bases, with 15 bases spanning the gap. This CDR3 comprises 14 residues. Germline-derived CDR1 and CDR2 are MNHEY and SVGAGI. CDR3 DNA sequence: TGTGCCAGCCAGACAGCGCGGGGTACAGATACGCAGTATTTT. Protein: CASQTARGTDTQYF.

As regards this clone: One end of the junction is discordant with germline, which a read error may explain. This chain's CDR3 is CASSQKTGGSGYPF. CDR3 bases: TGCGCCAGCAGCCAAAAAACAGGGGGCTCTGGCTACCCCTTC. V gene TRBV4-3 combines with J gene TRBJ1-2; TRBD1 aligns across 9 bases. In germline, CDR1 is LGHNA, CDR2 YSLEER. CDR3 length: 14 amino acids.

This clone has just one count. The chain joins TRBV7-3 to TRBJ2-3; 8 bases line up with TRBD2. The ends lost 5 bases at V and 6 bases at J; junction bases unmatched: 10. This CDR3 comprises 15 residues. From germline, CDR1 is SGHTA and CDR2 FQGTGA. CDR3 in DNA: TGTGCCAGCAGCCCCAAAGGCGCTAGCGGGGATACGCAGTATTTT. This gives the protein CASSPKGASGDTQYF.

A few counts support this clone. The V call is TRBV6-5, the J call TRBJ2-3; TRBD2 is a possible D gene (5 bases). CDR3 length: 16 amino acids. V lost 4 bases, J lost 6 bases, and 20 bases lay in between. Germline CDR1 MNHEY, CDR2 SVGAGI. The CDR3, as DNA: TGTGCCAGCAGTTCCCAGCCTAGCCTGGTAGGGGATACGCAGTATTTT. It is translated as CASSSQPSLVGDTQYF.

This clone showed up just once. The chain recombines TRBV7-6 with TRBJ1-1; a weak D match, TRBD1 (6 bases). The CDR3 loop spans 14 amino acids. The V and J ends lost 5 bases and 1 base respectively, with 11 bases between them. Per germline, CDR1 SGHVS and CDR2 FNYEAQ. CDR3 region: CASSRGGSNTEAFF. CDR3 nucleotide sequence: TGTGCCAGCAGCCGGGGGGGCTCGAACACTGAAGCTTTCTTT.

The rearrangement links TRBV6-5 to TRBJ2-1, with D maybe TRBD2 (6 bases). The V end was cut by 5 bases, the J end by 0 bases, with 11 bases between. This CDR3 spans 15 amino acids. Germline CDR1 and CDR2: MNHEY and SVGAGI. The CDR3 DNA reads as TGTGCCAGCAGTCCCCGGGGGAGCTCCTACAATGAGCAGTTCTTC. It specifies CASSPRGSSYNEQFF.

This clone has only a few counts. The gene calls are TRBV9 and TRBJ2-7; perhaps TRBD2 as D (6 bases). The CDR3 length is 14 residues. In germline, CDR1 is SGDLS, CDR2 YYNGEE. V lost 0 bases, J lost 0 bases, and 7 bases lay in between. The chain's CDR3 is CASSVGDSSYEQYF. CDR3 coding DNA: TGTGCCAGCAGCGTAGGGGACTCCTCCTACGAGCAGTACTTC.

The J gene is TRBJ1-2, the V gene TRBV2; TRBD1 matches 7 bases. The CDR3 consists of 12 residues. The germline gives CDR1 SNHLY, CDR2 FYNNEI. The junction had 2 bases not matched to a gene; V was cut back by 5 bases and J by 5 bases. CDR3 in amino acids: CASSPTGYGYTF. The CDR3 DNA follows: TGTGCCAGCAGTCCGACAGGGTATGGCTACACCTTC.

Worth noting for this clone: Other nucleotide sequences from this sample produce the same CDR3. The J gene is TRBJ1-2, the V gene TRBV7-9, with 9 bases fitting TRBD1. The CDR3 contains 14 residues. The V and J ends lost 5 bases and 2 bases, in that order; junction bases with no gene match: 3. Germline V CDR1 and CDR2: SEHNR, FQNEAQ (reference sequence). The CDR3 loop reads CASSLGQGNYGYTF. The CDR3 DNA is TGTGCCAGCAGCCTAGGACAGGGGAACTATGGCTACACCTTC.

The rearrangement uses TRBV12-5 and TRBJ2-3; D unclear. This CDR3 has 12 amino acids. V shed 0 bases and J shed 6 bases, with 4 bases lying between them. Looked up from germline, CDR1 is LGHNT and CDR2 is FRNRAP. The CDR3 bases are TGTGCTAGTGGTTTGGTACGGGATACGCAGTATTTT. Translation gives CASGLVRDTQYF.

This clone has only a few counts. The chain is built from TRBV19 and TRBJ2-3; TRBD1 aligns across 7 bases. Losses at the gene ends were 5 bases for V and 4 bases for J; bases not matched to a gene: 9. Germline V gene sequence: CDR1 LNHDA, CDR2 SQIVND (reference sequence). The CDR3 runs to 15 residues. The DNA of the CDR3 is TGTGCCAGTAGTCCCCTAGCCCAGGGGGCAGATACGCAGTATTTT. Encoded protein: CASSPLAQGADTQYF. The full variable domain, completed using reference TRBV19 and TRBJ2-3, is DGGITQSPKYLFRKEGQNVTLSCEQNLNHDAMYWYRQDPGQGLRLIYYSQIVNDFQKGDIAEGYSVSREKKESFPLTVTSAQKNPTAFYLCASSPLAQGADTQYFGPGTRLTVL.

This chain uses TRBV29-1 with TRBJ2-5, with 9 positions matching TRBD2. CDR1 SQVTM and CDR2 ANQGSEA come from the germline V gene. V was pared by 2 bases and J by 2 bases, with 6 bases of the junction left unmatched. CDR3 size: 15 residues. CDR3 coding DNA: TGCAGCGTTGAATCCAGCGGGAGGACACAAGAGACCCAGTACTTC. It specifies CSVESSGRTQETQYF.

This clone appeared a few times. The chain combines TRBV5-1 with TRBJ1-1; 7 bases align to TRBD1. The V and J ends lost 4 bases and 0 bases, in that order; junction bases with no gene match: 6. The germline V gene encodes CDR1 SGHRS and CDR2 YFSETQ. The CDR3 spans 15 residues. The CDR3 region is CASSRATGLNTEAFF. Here the CDR3 DNA reads TGCGCCAGCAGCCGAGCGACAGGGTTGAACACTGAAGCTTTCTTT.

This chain joins TRBV10-3 and TRBJ2-5; 8 bases map to TRBD1. Per germline, CDR1 ENHRY and CDR2 SYGVKD. CDR3 length equals 14 residues. With 3 bases clipped from V and 2 bases from J, the junction kept 2 bases outside the gene matches. Here the CDR3 reads CAISEDRGQETQYF. For the CDR3, the DNA is TGTGCCATCAGTGAAGACAGGGGACAAGAGACCCAGTACTTC.

The J gene is TRBJ2-3, the V gene TRBV4-3; 11 bases match TRBD2. V was clipped by 1 base and J by 6 bases; unmatched bases: 9. The CDR3 is made up of 17 amino acids. CDR1 and CDR2 from the germline V gene are LGHNA and YSLEER. The CDR3 spells CASSQVLAGGAGDTQYF. The CDR3 DNA sequence: TGCGCCAGCAGCCAAGTTTTAGCGGGAGGGGCGGGGGATACGCAGTATTTT.

This clone was found once. The V gene is TRBV6-5, the J gene TRBJ2-3, with 9 nucleotides matching TRBD2. The CDR3 is 16 residues long. Germline V gene data show CDR1 as MNHEY and CDR2 as SVGAGI. Trimming at V came to 0 bases and at J to 5 bases, leaving 6 bases not matched to a gene. CDR3 residues: CASSYSPAGGRDTQYF. Written as DNA, the CDR3 is TGTGCCAGCAGTTACTCACCAGCGGGGGGCCGAGATACGCAGTATTTT.

This chain links TRBV7-9 with TRBJ2-7; TRBD1 matches at 10 bases. The CDR3 length is 13 residues. Germline V gene sequence: CDR1 SEHNR, CDR2 FQNEAQ (reference sequence). The V and J ends lost 5 bases and 6 bases, in that order; junction bases with no gene match: 4. The CDR3 loop is CASSLRTGGEQYF. Here the CDR3 DNA reads TGTGCCAGCAGCCTAAGGACAGGGGGCGAGCAGTACTTC.

V gene TRBV4-2 combines with J gene TRBJ2-5, with 9 bases lining up with TRBD2. Germline loops: CDR1 LGHNA, CDR2 YNFKEQ. The CDR3 sequence is 17 residues long. J gave up 1 base and V 1 base, and 7 bases lay outside the gene matches. In DNA form, the CDR3 reads TGTGCCAGCAGCCAAGTCCAGACTAGCGGAGCCCAAGAGACCCAGTACTTC. This gives the protein CASSQVQTSGAQETQYF.

J is TRBJ1-1 and V is TRBV5-1; D might be TRBD1 (5 bases). The V end was cut by 0 bases, the J end by 3 bases, with 6 bases between. Germline V gives CDR1 SGHRS, CDR2 YFSETQ. The CDR3 has 13 residues. CDR3: CASSLGQYTEAFF. Here the CDR3 DNA reads TGCGCCAGCAGCTTGGGACAGTACACTGAAGCTTTCTTT.